This entry describes one TCR beta chain. The data originate from a study of blood T cell repertoires in COVID-19. Study-level background: Whether acute or convalescent, the COVID-19 samples came from the United States, Italy and Spain. Sources were T cells, B-cell-depleted T cells, or PBMCs; the material itself was cDNA or gDNA.

V was shortened by 2 bases and J by 5 bases, with 16 bases between the two germline ends. Germline CDR1 and CDR2: MNHNY and SVGAGI (reference sequence). The CDR3 runs to 16 residues. Per the original methods: How many nucleated cells were present was estimated from reference gene primer amplification. The data were produced by immunoSEQ multiplex PCR, yet TCRdb's version contains in-frame clones alone and is incomplete. The V and J calls and clone size come from that table; D and trimming were worked out from the DNA. The sample lists under 250,000 clones, roughly 90% occurring once. This chain links TRBV6-6 with TRBJ1-5; possibly TRBD1 for D (5 bases). Material: PBMCs or T cells enriched from blood (not recorded which). The TCR originated in a woman younger than 45 with acute COVID-19. Here the CDR3 reads CASSYPNGGRDQPQHF. The CDR3 DNA follows: TGTGCCAGCAGTTACCCTAACGGGGGTCGGGATCAGCCCCAGCATTTT.